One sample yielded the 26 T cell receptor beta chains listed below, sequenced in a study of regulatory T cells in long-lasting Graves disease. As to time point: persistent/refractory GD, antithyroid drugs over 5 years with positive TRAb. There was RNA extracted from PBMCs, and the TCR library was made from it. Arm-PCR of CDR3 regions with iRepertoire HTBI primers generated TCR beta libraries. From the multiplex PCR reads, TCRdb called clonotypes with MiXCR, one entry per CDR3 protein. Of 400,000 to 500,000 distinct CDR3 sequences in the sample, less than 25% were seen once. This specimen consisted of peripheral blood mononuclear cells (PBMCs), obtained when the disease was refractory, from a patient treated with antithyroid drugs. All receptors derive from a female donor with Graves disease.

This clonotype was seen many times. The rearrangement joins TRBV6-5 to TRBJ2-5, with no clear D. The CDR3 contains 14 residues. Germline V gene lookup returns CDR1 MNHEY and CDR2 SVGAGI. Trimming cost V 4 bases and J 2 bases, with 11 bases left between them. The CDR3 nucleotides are TGTGCCAGCAGTTGGTATGTCGGGCAAGAGACCCAGTACTTC. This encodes CASSWYVGQETQYF.

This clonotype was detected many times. The CDR3 protein is CASSTGTGVAYEQYF. The CDR3, as DNA: TGTGCCAGCAGCACAGGGACAGGGGTAGCATACGAGCAGTACTTC. This sequence joins TRBV11-3 and TRBJ2-7, with TRBD1 matching over 10 bases. The CDR3 is 15 residues long. The V gene's germline CDR1 is SGHNT and CDR2 YENEEA. With 5 bases clipped from V and 4 bases from J, the junction kept 8 bases outside the gene matches.

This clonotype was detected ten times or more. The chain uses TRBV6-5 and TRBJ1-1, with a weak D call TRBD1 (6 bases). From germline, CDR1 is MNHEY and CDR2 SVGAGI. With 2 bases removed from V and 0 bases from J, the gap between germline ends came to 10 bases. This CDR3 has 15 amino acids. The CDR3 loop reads CASSYADSLNTEAFF. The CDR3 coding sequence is TGTGCCAGCAGTTACGCGGACAGTTTGAACACTGAAGCTTTCTTT.

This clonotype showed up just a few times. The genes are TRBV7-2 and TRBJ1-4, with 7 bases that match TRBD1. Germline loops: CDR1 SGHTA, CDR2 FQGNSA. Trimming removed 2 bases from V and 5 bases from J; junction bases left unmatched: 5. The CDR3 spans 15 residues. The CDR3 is CASSLQGVGNEKLFF. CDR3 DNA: TGTGCCAGCAGCTTACAGGGGGTGGGGAATGAAAAACTGTTTTTT.

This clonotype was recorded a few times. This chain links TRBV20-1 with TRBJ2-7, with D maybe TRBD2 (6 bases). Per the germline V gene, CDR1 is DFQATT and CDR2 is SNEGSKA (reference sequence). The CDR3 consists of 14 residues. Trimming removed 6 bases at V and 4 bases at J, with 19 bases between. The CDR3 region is CSAPPRGGGYEQYF. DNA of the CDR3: TGCAGTGCCCCACCTCGGGGAGGCGGGTACGAGCAGTACTTC.

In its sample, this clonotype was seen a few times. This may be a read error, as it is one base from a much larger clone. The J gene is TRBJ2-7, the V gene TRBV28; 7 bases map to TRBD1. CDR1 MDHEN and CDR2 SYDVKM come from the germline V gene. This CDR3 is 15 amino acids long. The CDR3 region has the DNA TGTGCCAGCAGTTTACCCTTGGGACAGACTTACGGGCAGTACTTC. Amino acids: CASSLPLGQTYGQYF. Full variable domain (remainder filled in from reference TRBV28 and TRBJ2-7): DVKVTQSSRYLVKRTGEKVFLECVQDMDHENMFWYRQDPGLGLRLIYFSYDVKMKEKGDIPEGYSVSREKKERFSLILESASTNQTSMYLCASSLPLGQTYGQYFGPGTRLTVT.

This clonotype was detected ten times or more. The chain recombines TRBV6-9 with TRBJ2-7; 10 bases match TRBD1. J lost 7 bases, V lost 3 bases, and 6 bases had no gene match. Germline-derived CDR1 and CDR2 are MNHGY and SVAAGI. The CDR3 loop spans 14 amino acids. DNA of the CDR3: TGTGCCAGCAGTTACCGGGACAGGGGCTGGGAGCAGTACTTC. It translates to CASSYRDRGWEQYF.

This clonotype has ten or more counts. The CDR3 bases are TGTGCCAGCGCAATCAGGGGGCGCGGCTATGGCTACACCTTC. This sequence encodes CASAIRGRGYGYTF. The chain is built from TRBV27 and TRBJ1-2; 8 bases fit TRBD1. Trimming at V came to 8 bases and at J to 4 bases, leaving 9 bases not matched to a gene. Germline loops: CDR1 MNHEY, CDR2 SMNVEV (reference sequence). The CDR3 extends over 14 amino acids.

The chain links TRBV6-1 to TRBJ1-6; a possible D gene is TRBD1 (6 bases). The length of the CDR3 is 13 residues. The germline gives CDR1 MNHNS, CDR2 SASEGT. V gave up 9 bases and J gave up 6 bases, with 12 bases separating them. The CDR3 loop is CASTGMSNSPLHF. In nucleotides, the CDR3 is TGTGCCAGTACAGGGATGAGTAATTCACCCCTCCACTTT.

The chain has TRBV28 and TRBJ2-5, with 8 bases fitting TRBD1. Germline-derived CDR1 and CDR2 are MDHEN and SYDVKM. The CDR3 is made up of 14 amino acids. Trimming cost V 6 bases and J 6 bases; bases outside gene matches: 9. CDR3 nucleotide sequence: TGTGCCAGCAGCTGGCAGGGGGCGAGGAAGACCCAGTACTTC. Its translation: CASSWQGARKTQYF. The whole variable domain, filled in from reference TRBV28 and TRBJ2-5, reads DVKVTQSSRYLVKRTGEKVFLECVQDMDHENMFWYRQDPGLGLRLIYFSYDVKMKEKGDIPEGYSVSREKKERFSLILESASTNQTSMYLCASSWQGARKTQYFGPGTRLLVL.

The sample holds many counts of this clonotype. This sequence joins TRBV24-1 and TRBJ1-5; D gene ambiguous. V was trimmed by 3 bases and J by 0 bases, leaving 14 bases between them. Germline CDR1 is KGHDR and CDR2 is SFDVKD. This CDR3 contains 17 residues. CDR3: CATSDSRVAFSNQPQHF. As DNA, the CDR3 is TGTGCCACCAGTGATAGCAGAGTCGCCTTTAGCAATCAGCCCCAGCATTTT.

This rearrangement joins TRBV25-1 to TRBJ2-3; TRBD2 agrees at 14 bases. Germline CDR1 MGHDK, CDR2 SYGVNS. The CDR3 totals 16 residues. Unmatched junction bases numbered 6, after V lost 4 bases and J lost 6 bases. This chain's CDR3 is CASSGGGLAGVDTQYF. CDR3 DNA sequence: TGTGCCAGCAGTGGGGGGGGACTAGCGGGAGTGGATACGCAGTATTTT.

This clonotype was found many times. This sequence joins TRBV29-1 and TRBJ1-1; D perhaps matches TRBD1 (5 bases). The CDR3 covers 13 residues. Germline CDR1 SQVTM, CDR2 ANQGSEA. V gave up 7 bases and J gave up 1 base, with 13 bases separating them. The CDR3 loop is CSARRGENTEAFF. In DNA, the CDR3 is TGCAGCGCCCGCCGAGGGGAGAACACTGAAGCTTTCTTT.

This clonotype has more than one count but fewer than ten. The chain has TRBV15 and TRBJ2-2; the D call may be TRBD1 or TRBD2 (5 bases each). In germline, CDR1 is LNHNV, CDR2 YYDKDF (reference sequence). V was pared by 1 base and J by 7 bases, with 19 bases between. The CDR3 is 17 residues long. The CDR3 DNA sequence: TGTGCCACCAGCAGAGGGGACCCCAGACTAAGGGGCGGGGAGCTGTTTTTT. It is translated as CATSRGDPRLRGGELFF. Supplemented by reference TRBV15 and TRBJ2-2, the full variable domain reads DAMVIQNPRYQVTQFGKPVTLSCSQTLNHNVMYWYQQKSSQAPKLLFHYYDKDFNNEADTPDNFQSRRPNTSFCFLDIRSPGLGDTAMYLCATSRGDPRLRGGELFFGEGSRLTVL.

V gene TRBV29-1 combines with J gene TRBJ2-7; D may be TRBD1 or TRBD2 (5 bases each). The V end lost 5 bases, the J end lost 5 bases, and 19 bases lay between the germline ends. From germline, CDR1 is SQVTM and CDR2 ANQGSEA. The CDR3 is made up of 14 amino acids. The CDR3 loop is CSVFGTRRSHEQYF. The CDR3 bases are TGCAGCGTTTTCGGGACCCGGAGGAGCCACGAGCAGTACTTC.

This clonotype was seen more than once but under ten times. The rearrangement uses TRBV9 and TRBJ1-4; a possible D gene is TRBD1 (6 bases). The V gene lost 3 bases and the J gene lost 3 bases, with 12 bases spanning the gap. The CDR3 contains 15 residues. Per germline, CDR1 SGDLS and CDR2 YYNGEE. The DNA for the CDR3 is TGTGCCAGCAGCGGAGGGGGGGTAGCTAATGAAAAACTGTTTTTT. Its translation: CASSGGGVANEKLFF. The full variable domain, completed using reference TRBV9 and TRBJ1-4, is DSGVTQTPKHLITATGQRVTLRCSPRSGDLSVYWYQQSLDQGLQFLIQYYNGEERAKGNILERFSAQQFPDLHSELNLSSLELGDSALYFCASSGGGVANEKLFFGSGTQLSVL.

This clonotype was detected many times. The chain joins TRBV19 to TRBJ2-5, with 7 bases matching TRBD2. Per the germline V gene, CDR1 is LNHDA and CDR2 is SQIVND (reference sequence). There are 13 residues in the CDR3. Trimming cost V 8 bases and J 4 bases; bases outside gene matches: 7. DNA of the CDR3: TGTGCCAGTCGGGGTTGGGGGGGAGAGACCCAGTACTTC. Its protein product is CASRGWGGETQYF.

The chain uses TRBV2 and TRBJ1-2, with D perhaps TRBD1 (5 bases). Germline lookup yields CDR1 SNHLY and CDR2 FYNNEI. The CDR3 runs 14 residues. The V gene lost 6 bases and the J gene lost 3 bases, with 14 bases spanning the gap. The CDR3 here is CASRGQGQYYGYTF. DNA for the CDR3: TGTGCCAGCAGGGGCCAGGGCCAGTACTATGGCTACACCTTC. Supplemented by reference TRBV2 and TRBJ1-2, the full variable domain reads EPEVTQTPSHQVTQMGQEVILRCVPISNHLYFYWYRQILGQKVEFLVSFYNNEISEKSEIFDDQFSVERPDGSNFTLKIRSTKLEDSAMYFCASRGQGQYYGYTFGSGTRLTVV.

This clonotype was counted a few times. The CDR3 DNA reads as TGTGCCTTGGGACTAGCGGGAGGGCCCAGAAGCTATGAGCAGTTCTTC. Amino acid sequence: CALGLAGGPRSYEQFF. V usage is TRBV30 and J usage is TRBJ2-1; 16 positions agree with TRBD2. The germline CDR1 and CDR2 sequences are GTSNPN and SVGIG (reference sequence). CDR3 length equals 16 residues. V lost 7 bases, J lost 8 bases, and 11 bases stayed unmatched.

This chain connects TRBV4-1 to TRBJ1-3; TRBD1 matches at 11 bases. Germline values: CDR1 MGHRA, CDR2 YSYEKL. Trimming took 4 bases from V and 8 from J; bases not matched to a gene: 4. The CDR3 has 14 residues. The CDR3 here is CASSPSGQGDTIYF. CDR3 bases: TGCGCCAGCAGCCCCTCGGGACAGGGGGACACCATATATTTT.

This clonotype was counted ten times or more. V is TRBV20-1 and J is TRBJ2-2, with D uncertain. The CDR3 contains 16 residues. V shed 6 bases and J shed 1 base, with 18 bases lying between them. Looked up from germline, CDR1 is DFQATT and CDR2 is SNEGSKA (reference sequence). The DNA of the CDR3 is TGCAGTGCCCCAACGACTGACTCGAAGAACACCGGGGAGCTGTTTTTT. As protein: CSAPTTDSKNTGELFF.

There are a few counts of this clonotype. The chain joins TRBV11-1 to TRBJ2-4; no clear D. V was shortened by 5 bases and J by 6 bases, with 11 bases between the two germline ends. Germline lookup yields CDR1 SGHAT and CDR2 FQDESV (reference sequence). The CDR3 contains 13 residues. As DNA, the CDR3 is TGTGCCAGCAGCCCCGGGCTCGGAAACATTCAGTACTTC. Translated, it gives CASSPGLGNIQYF.

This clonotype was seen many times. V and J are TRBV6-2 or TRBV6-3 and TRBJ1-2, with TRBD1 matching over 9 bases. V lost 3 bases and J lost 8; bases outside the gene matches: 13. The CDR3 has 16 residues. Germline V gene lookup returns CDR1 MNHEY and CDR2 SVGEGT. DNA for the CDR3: TGTGCCAGCAGTTATCCTCCTATACAGGGGGCGTGGGGCTACACCTTC. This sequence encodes CASSYPPIQGAWGYTF.

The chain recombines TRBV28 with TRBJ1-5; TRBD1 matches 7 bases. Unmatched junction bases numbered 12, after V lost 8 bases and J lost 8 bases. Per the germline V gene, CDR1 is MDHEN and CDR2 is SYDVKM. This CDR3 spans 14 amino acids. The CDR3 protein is CASVLQGTHEPQHF. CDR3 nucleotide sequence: TGTGCCAGCGTCCTACAGGGGACCCATGAGCCCCAGCATTTT.

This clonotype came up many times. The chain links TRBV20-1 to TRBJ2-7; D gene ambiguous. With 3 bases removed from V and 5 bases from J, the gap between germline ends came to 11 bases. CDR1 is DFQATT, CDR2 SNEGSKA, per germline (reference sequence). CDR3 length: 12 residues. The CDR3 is CSASPPKNEQYF. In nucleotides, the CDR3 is TGCAGTGCTAGTCCCCCTAAGAACGAGCAGTACTTC.

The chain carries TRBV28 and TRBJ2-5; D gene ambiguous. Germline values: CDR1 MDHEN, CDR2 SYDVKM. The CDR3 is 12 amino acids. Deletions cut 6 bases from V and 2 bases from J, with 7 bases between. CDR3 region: CASREVQETQYF. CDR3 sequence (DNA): TGTGCCAGCAGAGAGGTTCAAGAGACCCAGTACTTC. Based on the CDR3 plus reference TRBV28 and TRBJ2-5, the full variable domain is DVKVTQSSRYLVKRTGEKVFLECVQDMDHENMFWYRQDPGLGLRLIYFSYDVKMKEKGDIPEGYSVSREKKERFSLILESASTNQTSMYLCASREVQETQYFGPGTRLLVL.